Listed below are T cell receptor beta chains from one sample, sequenced in a study of graft-versus-host responses after intestinal transplantation. Sequencing was performed with immunoSEQ multiplex PCR; in TCRdb, only in-frame clones are kept and a portion is missing. The sample consists of around 78,000 clones, around 86% of them appearing once. Their cognate antigens are unknown. The source material was unstimulated CD8+ T cells sorted from spleen or lymph node cells, sampled before transplant. The receptors originated from a human donor who was the organ donor for an intestinal transplant. The CDR3 runs from the conserved cysteine through the conserved F or W. A D gene is named only where the DNA matches it firmly.

CDR3 protein,D gene,J gene,V gene
CASSPAYSNQPQHF,-,TRBJ1-5,TRBV7-9
CASGLGLSTEAFF,-,TRBJ1-1,TRBV12-5
CASSFGNEQYF,-,TRBJ2-7,TRBV5-6
CASSDESHTGELFF,-,TRBJ2-2,TRBV6-4
CASLQHGTDTQYF,-,TRBJ2-3,TRBV28
CASSFRGLTYNEQFF,TRBD1,TRBJ2-1,TRBV27
CASSSDGGASTDTQYF,-,TRBJ2-3,TRBV6-5
CSATGTDGYQETQYF,-,TRBJ2-5,TRBV29-1
CASSLFTAGDTQYF,-,TRBJ2-3,TRBV7-9
CASSFGGTEAFF,-,TRBJ1-1,TRBV5-6
CASSARQGGGSNYGYTF,TRBD1,TRBJ1-2,TRBV5-4
CASSPRGQVLTGELFF,TRBD1,TRBJ2-2,TRBV7-9
CASSILRDQETQYF,-,TRBJ2-5,TRBV28
CASSNGREMYTEAFF,-,TRBJ1-1,TRBV28
CASSRDAGELFF,-,TRBJ2-2,TRBV13
CASSLLGGTGELFF,-,TRBJ2-2,TRBV28
CASSSTRASRNEQFF,-,TRBJ2-1,TRBV18
CASSLEGWQGAELDTQYF,TRBD1,TRBJ2-3,TRBV7-6
CASSSGTGGETQYF,TRBD1,TRBJ2-5,TRBV27
CASSQSGNWLHEQYF,-,TRBJ2-7,TRBV6-6
CASSLGLASYEQYF,TRBD2,TRBJ2-7,TRBV28
CASSLVGNTGELFF,-,TRBJ2-2,TRBV28
CASSPSGGPNNEQFF,TRBD2,TRBJ2-1,TRBV6-1
CASSGAAGEIYANTGELFF,TRBD2,TRBJ2-2,TRBV28
CASSYINPGQGNRETQYF,TRBD1,TRBJ2-5,TRBV5-6
CASGQGDSYGYTF,TRBD1,TRBJ1-2,TRBV27
CASSPGGSLQETQYF,TRBD2,TRBJ2-5,TRBV4-1
CASSPIGGLGEQYF,-,-,TRBV4-1
CASSLRLDSLLSGANVLTF,-,TRBJ2-6,TRBV27
CASRDGRGAGDTEAFF,-,TRBJ1-1,TRBV5-1
CASSYYYSDRNTEAFF,-,TRBJ1-1,TRBV6-6
CASSFGTGTYEQYF,TRBD1,TRBJ2-7,TRBV5-6
CASSLVGNIQETQYF,-,TRBJ2-5,TRBV7-9
CASRLGTGGQETQYF,TRBD1,TRBJ2-5,TRBV28
CAHRDSYGYTF,TRBD1,TRBJ1-2,TRBV30
CASSGRLAGDNTDTQYF,TRBD2,TRBJ2-3,TRBV11-3
CASSSSTGPHADTQYF,-,TRBJ2-3,TRBV9
CASSVWWDEQYF,-,TRBJ2-7,TRBV2
CASSTDRVNTEAFF,TRBD1,TRBJ1-1,TRBV5-1
CASSDSRDTDTQYF,-,TRBJ2-3,TRBV6-4
CASSLGDGGGLQETQYF,-,TRBJ2-5,TRBV7-8
CASGVGDWDSNQPQHF,-,TRBJ1-5,TRBV9
CASSLEFSGGASYNEQFF,TRBD2,TRBJ2-1,TRBV7-9
CASSLRVGGELFF,-,TRBJ2-2,TRBV27
CATSRGTVEQFF,-,TRBJ2-1,TRBV15